This TCR beta chain derives from a study of T cells in Graves' hyperthyroidism and ophthalmopathy. The germline gives CDR1 KGHSH, CDR2 LQKENI. Trimming left V 0 bases short and J 7 bases short, with 15 bases between. The CDR3 length is 15 residues. RNA transcripts gave rise to amplified TCR beta CDR3 regions. Researchers ran a first-round RT-PCR on the TCR CDR3 using the HTBI primer set. Via MiXCR, TCRdb re-called the multiplex PCR reads, giving one row per CDR3 protein. The sample shows some 350,000 distinct CDR3 sequences, roughly 25% of them seen only once. As for this clonotype: What it binds is not known.

Overall study results and limits: Expanded thyroid clonotypes (above 0.001) were mostly also found in blood.

This clonotype was obtained from a man aged 50 to 59 with Graves' hyperthyroidism. The specimen was blood. The V call is TRBV18, the J call TRBJ2-5; D is uncertain. The CDR3: CASSPPILGTTTQYF. DNA of the CDR3: TGTGCCAGCTCACCACCTATTCTGGGCACGACGACCCAGTACTTC.